The next 14 T cell receptor beta chains were all read from a single sample in a study of T cell repertoires in cytomegalovirus infection. MiXCR, applied by TCRdb to the reads, yields one record per CDR3 protein. Of roughly 500,000 distinct CDR3 sequences detected, around 30% appear once; the ten largest clones hold roughly 16%. Their specific antigens are unknown. Sequenced here: cultured PBMCs, sampled from culture after CMV antigen stimulation. The receptors come from a human donor in good health (CMV status not recorded). Some clones in this sample may be carry-over from other donors' samples.

The chain joins TRBV11-2 to TRBJ1-2; D remains ambiguous. CDR3 length: 12 residues. Deletions cut 6 bases from V and 6 bases from J, with 11 bases between. Germline CDR1 is SGHAT and CDR2 is FQNNGV. CDR3: CASSRNRDGYTF. In nucleotides, the CDR3 is TGTGCCAGCAGTCGCAATCGAGATGGCTACACCTTC.

V and J are TRBV5-6 and TRBJ1-5, with D maybe TRBD1 (5 bases). Germline V gene lookup returns CDR1 SGHDT and CDR2 YYEEEE. Trimming left V 4 bases short and J 3 bases short, with 14 bases between. The CDR3 runs 15 residues. CDR3 in amino acids: CASSTAGANNQPQHF. DNA for the CDR3: TGTGCCAGCAGCACCGCTGGGGCAAACAATCAGCCCCAGCATTTT. The full variable domain, in which reference TRBV5-6 and TRBJ1-5 provide the parts outside the CDR3, is DAGVTQSPTHLIKTRGQQVTLRCSPKSGHDTVSWYQQALGQGPQFIFQYYEEEERQRGNFPDRFSGHQFPNYSSELNVNALLLGDSALYLCASSTAGANNQPQHFGDGTRLSIL.

This chain uses TRBV7-9 with TRBJ1-2; perhaps TRBD1 as D (6 bases). The CDR3 covers 13 residues. V was clipped by 1 base and J by 4 bases, with 7 bases between them. CDR1 SEHNR and CDR2 FQNEAQ come from the germline V gene (reference sequence). The CDR3 DNA is TGTGCCAGCAGCTTAGTACAGGGCTATGGCTACACCTTC. Translated, it gives CASSLVQGYGYTF.

The count of this clonotype is one. The chain links TRBV11-3 to TRBJ2-3, with D maybe TRBD2 (5 bases). There are 15 residues in the CDR3. Germline CDR1 and CDR2: SGHNT and YENEEA. V was pared by 5 bases and J by 2 bases, with 14 bases between. CDR3 loop: CASSPGGSHTDTQYF. For the CDR3, the DNA is TGTGCCAGCAGCCCCGGTGGGAGCCACACAGATACGCAGTATTTT.

This clonotype turned up a few times. The rearrangement uses TRBV7-8 and TRBJ2-1, with a possible D match to TRBD1 (6 bases). This CDR3 contains 13 residues. Germline V gives CDR1 SGHVS, CDR2 FQNEAQ. Trimming cost V 8 bases and J 14 bases, with 22 bases left between them. CDR3 in amino acids: CASEREVSGQKFF. As DNA, the CDR3 is TGTGCCAGCGAACGAGAGGTGTCGGGACAAAAGTTCTTC.

This rearrangement joins TRBV19 to TRBJ1-5; D uncertain. Looked up from germline, CDR1 is LNHDA and CDR2 is SQIVND (reference sequence). V lost 8 bases, J lost 7 bases, and 15 bases lay in between. The CDR3 is made up of 13 amino acids. CDR3 residues: CASCNSGRQPQHF. CDR3 DNA sequence: TGTGCCAGTTGTAACTCGGGGAGGCAGCCCCAGCATTTT.

V gene TRBV6-8 combines with J gene TRBJ2-5; tentative D call: TRBD2 (6 bases). This CDR3 is 16 amino acids long. Trimming removed 2 bases from V and 5 bases from J, with 18 bases in between. The V gene's germline CDR1 is MNHGY and CDR2 SAAAGT. The DNA of the CDR3 is TGTGCCAGCAGTTACGCTCACGCGGGACCCCGGGAGACCCAGTACTTC. Its translation: CASSYAHAGPRETQYF.

This clonotype showed up just a few times. This chain connects TRBV4-3 to TRBJ2-2; 7 bases map to TRBD2. Losses at the gene ends were 0 bases for V and 0 bases for J; bases not matched to a gene: 16. Germline CDR1 LGHNA, CDR2 YSLEER. This CDR3 has 21 amino acids. The CDR3 sequence: CASSQDLAANNLLTNTGELFF. The CDR3 DNA sequence: TGCGCCAGCAGCCAAGACCTAGCGGCTAACAATCTATTAACGAACACCGGGGAGCTGTTTTTT.

The rearrangement uses TRBV11-2 and TRBJ2-5; no clear D. Germline CDR1 and CDR2: SGHAT and FQNNGV. V gave up 1 base and J gave up 3 bases, with 18 bases separating them. This CDR3 is built from 17 residues. This CDR3 reads CASSLGVTPDRKETQYF. CDR3 DNA: TGTGCCAGCAGCTTAGGGGTGACACCCGATAGAAAAGAGACCCAGTACTTC.

The chain uses TRBV2 and TRBJ2-1; TRBD2 aligns across 10 bases. The germline V gene encodes CDR1 SNHLY and CDR2 FYNNEI. This CDR3 region has 17 residues. V lost 0 bases and J lost 8; bases outside the gene matches: 10. CDR3 loop: CASSEAPTLTSGHEQFF. The CDR3 coding sequence is TGTGCCAGCAGTGAAGCCCCTACTCTGACTAGCGGGCATGAGCAGTTCTTC.

The chain couples TRBV7-8 to TRBJ1-3, with D uncertain. From germline, CDR1 is SGHVS and CDR2 FQNEAQ. The length of the CDR3 is 16 residues. The V gene lost 1 base and the J gene lost 0 bases, with 10 bases spanning the gap. As DNA, the CDR3 is TGTGCCAGCAGCTTAGTGGACTGGAGCTCTGGAAACACCATATATTTT. It encodes CASSLVDWSSGNTIYF. The whole variable domain, remainder taken from reference TRBV7-8 and TRBJ1-3, is GAGVSQSPRYKVAKRGQDVALRCDPISGHVSLFWYQQALGQGPEFLTYFQNEAQLDKSGLPSDRFFAERPEGSVSTLKIQRTQQEDSAVYLCASSLVDWSSGNTIYFGEGSWLTVV.

This clonotype was observed many times. This chain links TRBV4-1 with TRBJ2-7; D might be TRBD1 (6 bases). This CDR3 contains 13 residues. Germline loops: CDR1 MGHRA, CDR2 YSYEKL. The germline V and J ends were trimmed by 2 bases and 3 bases, with 8 bases remaining between them. CDR3 nucleotides: TGCGCCAGCAGCCAACAACAGGGCTACGAGCAGTACGTC. Translated: CASSQQQGYEQYV.

With respect to this clonotype: A much larger clone differs from this one at a single base, so this may be a read error. The chain uses TRBV28 and TRBJ2-7, with 8 bases matching TRBD2. Trimming removed 6 bases from V and 0 bases from J; junction bases left unmatched: 4. Per the germline V gene, CDR1 is MDHEN and CDR2 is SYDVKM. The CDR3 sequence is 14 residues long. The CDR3 protein is CASRESGSSYEQYF. The CDR3 bases are TGTGCCAGCAGGGAGAGCGGGAGCTCCTACGAGCAGTACTTC.

J is TRBJ2-2 and V is TRBV18; D remains unclear. The germline CDR1 and CDR2 sequences are KGHSH and LQKENI. The CDR3 consists of 15 residues. V lost 2 bases, J lost 2 bases, and 9 bases lay in between. The CDR3: CASSPGHSNTGELFF. The CDR3 DNA sequence: TGTGCCAGCTCACCAGGTCACAGCAACACCGGGGAGCTGTTTTTT.